Listed below are T cell receptor beta chains from one sample, sequenced in a study of response to subunit inactivated influenza vaccine. MiXCR, applied by TCRdb to the RT-PCR reads, yields one record per CDR3 protein. The repertoire holds about 830,000 distinct CDR3 sequences, about 18% seen once, with about 11% in the top ten. This specimen was PBMCs from blood, taken around 5 days after vaccination. Receptors were obtained from a man between 50 and 59 years old who received an inactivated influenza vaccine. Each CDR3 is given with its conserved first and last residue. The D gene is left open where the match is weak. Clone size is stated in some rows and not others, as once, few, many or a class when expanded.

CDR3nt: TGTGCCAGCAGGCCAACCCTAGCCTCAGATACGCAGTATTTT; CDR3aa: CASRPTLASDTQYF; v_gene: TRBV6-1; d_gene: .; abundance: many; j_gene: TRBJ2-3
CDR3nt: TGTGCCAGCAGGCCTCCTGGGGGAGTAGGCGAGCAGTACTTC; CDR3aa: CASRPPGGVGEQYF; v_gene: TRBV7-9; d_gene: .; abundance: .; j_gene: TRBJ2-7
CDR3nt: TGTGCCATCAGTGATTCTTTGGCTGTGGCCTACGAGCAGTACTTC; CDR3aa: CAISDSLAVAYEQYF; v_gene: TRBV10-3; d_gene: .; abundance: .; j_gene: TRBJ2-7
CDR3nt: TGTGCCAGCAGCACAGGGGGGAGCTCCTATAATTCACCCCTCCACTTT; CDR3aa: CASSTGGSSYNSPLHF; v_gene: TRBV2; d_gene: TRBD1; abundance: .; j_gene: TRBJ1-6
CDR3nt: TGCGCCAGCAGCACTGGGCCCTCAGACAATGAAAAACTGTTTTTT; CDR3aa: CASSTGPSDNEKLFF; v_gene: TRBV5-1; d_gene: .; abundance: .; j_gene: TRBJ1-4
CDR3nt: TGTGCCAGCAGCTTAGACGTCGGTGAGCAGTTCTTC; CDR3aa: CASSLDVGEQFF; v_gene: TRBV7-9; d_gene: .; abundance: .; j_gene: TRBJ2-1
CDR3nt: TGTGCCAGCACCCCACAGGGACCCTCTGGAAACACCATATATTTT; CDR3aa: CASTPQGPSGNTIYF; v_gene: TRBV6-1; d_gene: .; abundance: .; j_gene: TRBJ1-3
CDR3nt: TGTGCCAGCAGTTTAGAATTGCGCCTAGCGGGGAATGAGCAGTTCTTC; CDR3aa: CASSLELRLAGNEQFF; v_gene: TRBV12-3/TRBV12-4; d_gene: TRBD2; abundance: .; j_gene: TRBJ2-1
CDR3nt: TGTGCCATCAGTGAGAGGGCAGGGGGCTACAATGAGCAGTTCTTC; CDR3aa: CAISERAGGYNEQFF; v_gene: TRBV10-3; d_gene: TRBD1; abundance: .; j_gene: TRBJ2-1
CDR3nt: TGTGCCAGCAGCCGAGGACAGGCTATGGCCGAGCAGTACTTC; CDR3aa: CASSRGQAMAEQYF; v_gene: TRBV12-3/TRBV12-4; d_gene: TRBD1; abundance: few; j_gene: TRBJ2-7
CDR3nt: TGCGCCAGTTCCAGGACTAGCGGGGGACGAGGCAAAAACATTCAGTACTTC; CDR3aa: CASSRTSGGRGKNIQYF; v_gene: TRBV5-1; d_gene: TRBD2; abundance: .; j_gene: TRBJ2-4
CDR3nt: TGTGCCAGCATCCGGACCGGGGGTGAAAAACTGTTTTTT; CDR3aa: CASIRTGGEKLFF; v_gene: TRBV12-3/TRBV12-4; d_gene: .; abundance: many; j_gene: TRBJ1-4